Sequencing of this T cell receptor (beta chain) was carried out in a study of T-cell reconstitution after alpha-beta-depleted transplantation in children. Notes on the study in general: Reported findings indicate that, about two months after transplant, alpha-beta T cells came from several hundred expanded clones, which were derived from non-depleted graft cells. For some patients, TCRbeta diversity was high at day 60 because of recipient T cells and thymic progenitors that survived. Once a year had passed after transplant, T-cell counts and diversity came mostly from newly produced T cells.

CDR1 is SGHTA, CDR2 FQGNSA, per germline. Trimming stripped 3 bases from V and 3 bases from J, with 8 bases between. This CDR3 is 14 amino acids long. Molecular barcoding with unique molecular identifiers was used for the TCRbeta library. TCRdb redid the calling of the PCR reads with MiXCR, one entry per CDR3 protein. The sample yields fewer than 350,000 distinct CDR3 sequences, over 7% seen once. This clonotype turned up a few times. The antigen is unknown. Material: peripheral blood, obtained 360 days after TCRalphabeta/CD19-depleted stem cell transplant. The gene calls are TRBV7-2 and TRBJ2-2; D is unclear. The origin of this receptor is a female patient aged 2 to 10 who had a stem cell transplant for Fanconi anemia, so the T cells may come from the graft donor. CDR3 residues: CASSFFPDTGELFF. The CDR3 DNA follows: TGTGCCAGCAGCTTCTTCCCAGACACCGGGGAGCTGTTTTTT.